This T cell receptor beta chain originates from a study of blood T cell repertoires in COVID-19. Assay used: immunoSEQ multiplex PCR; TCRdb lists only in-frame clones, some missing. The table has about 300,000 clones, nearly 90% seen once. V lost 1 base, J lost 7 bases, and 8 bases lay in between. The CDR3 runs 13 residues. The germline gives CDR1 GTSNPN, CDR2 SVGIG (reference sequence). Sample: peripheral blood. The TCR originated in a woman under 40 with COVID-19, enrolled during active disease. This chain links TRBV30 with TRBJ1-6; possible D gene TRBD1, 5 bases. CDR3 protein: CAWSGSGNSPLHF. CDR3 nucleotides: TGTGCCTGGAGTGGGTCAGGGAATTCACCCCTCCACTTT.